This TCR beta chain came from a study of glioma-infiltrating T cells. Study-level points and caveats: Very few CDR3 sequences were shared between tissue and blood. Gliomas, especially low-grade, showed above-expected tissue-blood divergence; non-neoplastic patients showed below.

This clonotype was counted only a few times. Antigen: not known. Using RNA template, CDR3s of TCR alpha and beta were amplified with iRepertoire arm-PCR. Input was roughly 85-450 ng of tissue mRNA or PBMC total RNA. One entry per CDR3 protein results from TCRdb running MiXCR on the multiplex PCR reads. The table shows over 130,000 distinct CDR3 sequences, with more than 35% occurring only once. The CDR3 length is 15 residues. The germline V and J ends were trimmed by 6 bases and 1 base, with 13 bases remaining between them. Per the germline V gene, CDR1 is MNHNS and CDR2 is SASEGT. The rearrangement joins TRBV6-1 to TRBJ2-1; the D gene is possibly TRBD1 (6 bases). This TCR was sampled from a human donor with low-grade glioma or glioblastoma, undergoing nonglioma brain surgery, or in good health (not recorded which). Sequenced: glioma tissue, nonneoplastic brain tissue, or PBMCs (not recorded which). The DNA of the CDR3 is TGTGCCAGCAGGATTGGGGGCCTATCCTACAATGAGCAGTTCTTC. This encodes CASRIGGLSYNEQFF.